This TCR beta chain stems from a study of blood T cell repertoires in COVID-19. Sequencing was performed with immunoSEQ multiplex PCR; in TCRdb, only in-frame clones are kept and a portion is missing. This table has around 290,000 clones, roughly 86% appearing once. CDR1 is LNHDA, CDR2 SQIVND, per germline (reference sequence). With V trimmed by 4 bases and J by 7 bases, 9 bases remained unmatched. This CDR3 comprises 15 residues. The material sequenced was PBMCs or T cells enriched from blood (not recorded which). This TCR was recovered from a young woman who had recovered from COVID-19. The rearrangement uses TRBV19 and TRBJ2-1; 8 bases are shared with TRBD2. This CDR3 reads CASSSTGGASNEQFF. The CDR3 region has the DNA TGTGCCAGTAGTAGCACGGGAGGGGCTTCGAATGAGCAGTTCTTC.